The rows below give T cell receptor beta chains drawn from one sample of a study of blood T cells in healthy people across ages. TCRdb reprocessed the 5' RACE reads via MiXCR and lists one record per CDR3 protein. The sample consists of roughly 410,000 distinct CDR3 sequences, more than 45% of them appearing once. The sequenced sample consisted of blood. Receptor source: a man aged 55 to 70 in good health. Both conserved end residues are part of each CDR3. D genes are given only for firm matches. Clone size, where shown, is once, few, many, or a class for clones that have expanded.

>TRBD1|many|TRBJ1-5|TRBV12-3/TRBV12-4
CASRDTGGNQPQHF
TGTGCCAGCAGGGACACAGGGGGCAATCAGCCCCAGCATTTT
>TRBD2|many|TRBJ2-7|TRBV7-2
CASSRGGAYEQYF
TGTGCCAGCAGCCGCGGGGGGGCCTACGAGCAGTACTTC
>NA|NA|TRBJ2-1|TRBV20-1
CSARDSGKGNEQFF
TGCAGTGCTAGAGATTCAGGGAAGGGCAATGAGCAGTTCTTC
>NA|few|TRBJ2-3|TRBV15
CATSRDSRVTDTQYF
TGTGCCACCAGCAGAGATTCGAGGGTAACAGATACGCAGTATTTT
>TRBD2|NA|TRBJ2-5|TRBV20-1
CSALYLAGGRQTQYF
TGCAGTGCTCTCTACCTAGCGGGAGGCCGCCAGACCCAGTACTTC
>TRBD1|NA|TRBJ1-1|TRBV7-2
CASSLGTGIEAFF
TGTGCCAGCAGCTTAGGGACAGGGATTGAAGCTTTCTTT
>TRBD1|few|TRBJ2-3|TRBV11-3
CASSLASQGADTDTQYF
TGTGCCAGCAGCTTGGCATCACAGGGGGCTGACACAGATACGCAGTATTTT
>NA|few|TRBJ2-5|TRBV5-5
CASSLSTGGLPGETQYF
TGTGCCAGCAGCTTGTCGACAGGCGGACTGCCGGGTGAGACCCAGTACTTC
>TRBD2|NA|TRBJ2-2|TRBV6-4
CASSGTSGNTGELFF
TGTGCCAGCAGTGGGACTAGCGGGAACACCGGGGAGCTGTTTTTT
>TRBD2|few|TRBJ2-1|TRBV29-1
CSVDTSGRDNEQFF
TGCAGCGTCGATACTAGCGGGAGGGACAATGAGCAGTTCTTC
>TRBD1|few|TRBJ1-2|TRBV6-2/TRBV6-3
CASRTGTELYGYTF
TGTGCCAGCAGAACCGGGACAGAACTTTATGGCTACACCTTC
>NA|NA|TRBJ2-1|TRBV7-2
CASSFPRTSYNEQFF
TGTGCCAGCAGCTTTCCGCGGACTTCCTACAATGAGCAGTTCTTC
>TRBD2|NA|TRBJ2-3|TRBV3-1
CASSIRLAQGTDTQYF
TGTGCCAGCAGCATCCGACTAGCCCAGGGCACAGATACGCAGTATTTT
>NA|few|TRBJ2-1|TRBV11-2
CASSPTRVQFF
TGTGCCAGCAGCCCTACTCGTGTGCAGTTCTTC
>NA|NA|TRBJ1-1|TRBV28
CASTPWSNTEAFF
TGTGCCAGCACTCCCTGGTCGAACACTGAAGCTTTCTTT
>NA|NA|TRBJ1-2|TRBV12-3/TRBV12-4
CASRSETHWYGYTF
TGTGCCAGCAGATCTGAGACCCACTGGTATGGCTACACCTTC
>TRBD2|few|TRBJ2-1|TRBV20-1
CSATTGGYNEQFF
TGCAGTGCTACGACGGGGGGCTACAATGAGCAGTTCTTC
>TRBD1|once|TRBJ2-3|TRBV7-9
CASSPKWTGLSTDTQYF
TGTGCCAGCAGCCCTAAATGGACAGGTCTAAGCACAGATACGCAGTATTTT
>TRBD2|NA|TRBJ2-1|TRBV29-1
CSIGSSGSEQFF
TGCAGCATCGGTTCTAGCGGGAGTGAGCAGTTCTTC
>TRBD1|many|TRBJ2-3|TRBV20-1
CSASQDRGRSDTQYF
TGCAGTGCTTCCCAGGACAGGGGAAGATCAGATACGCAGTATTTT
>TRBD1|once|TRBJ2-5|TRBV7-6
CASSKGRTGGMETQYF
TGTGCCAGCAGCAAAGGGAGGACAGGGGGCATGGAGACCCAGTACTTC
>NA|once|TRBJ2-7|TRBV20-1
CSARGQLAASYEQYF
TGCAGTGCTAGGGGCCAACTAGCCGCCTCCTACGAGCAGTACTTC
>NA|NA|TRBJ1-1|TRBV29-1
CSVNTGRNTEAFF
TGCAGCGTCAATACAGGGAGAAACACTGAAGCTTTCTTT
>NA|NA|TRBJ1-1|TRBV12-3/TRBV12-4
CASSFRQNTEAFF
TGTGCCAGCAGTTTTAGGCAGAACACTGAAGCTTTCTTT
>TRBD1|many|TRBJ2-7|TRBV6-6
CASNDRGGYEQYF
TGTGCCAGCAACGACAGGGGGGGGTACGAGCAGTACTTC
>NA|NA|TRBJ2-1|TRBV4-3
CTSSQLRRGYNEQFF
TGCACCAGCAGCCAATTAAGGCGGGGCTATAATGAGCAGTTCTTC